The rows below give T cell receptor beta chains drawn from one sample of a study of response to subunit inactivated influenza vaccine. A single record per CDR3 protein comes from TCRdb applying MiXCR to the RT-PCR reads. The table records 200,000 to 250,000 distinct CDR3 sequences, less than 15% of them present only once. Sequenced here: non-naive T cells sorted from PBMCs, sampled roughly 15 days before vaccination. The receptors here all came from a man between 50 and 59 years old who received an inactivated influenza vaccine. CDR3s include the opening cysteine and the closing phenylalanine or tryptophan. Clone size, where shown, is once, few, many, or a class for clones that have expanded.

V,J,size,CDR3
TRBV6-9,TRBJ2-7,NA,CARDSGRLSEQYF
TRBV5-1,TRBJ1-5,few,CASSLMGPGQPQHF
TRBV6-1,TRBJ2-2,NA,CASSRAKTSGGSGELFF
TRBV28,TRBJ2-5,NA,CASSYGGGGETQYF
TRBV5-1,TRBJ2-2,NA,CASSLYNPTNTGELFF
TRBV6-1,TRBJ1-5,many,CASSPRGGNQPQHF
TRBV13,TRBJ2-5,many,CASSLTGLTETQYF
TRBV20-1,TRBJ2-7,NA,CSAREMRMEDHREQYF
TRBV18,TRBJ2-1,few,CASSARQGDEQFF
TRBV7-6,TRBJ2-5,NA,CASSLRDAGETQYF
TRBV6-1,TRBJ2-7,NA,CASSPFLEREQYF